The 26 T cell receptor beta chains given below trace back to one sample, sequenced in a study of tumor T cells in aggressive B-cell lymphoma. Clones were read by immunoSEQ multiplex PCR, and TCRdb kept only the in-frame ones, dropping some. The table lists several thousand clones, around four fifths of them singletons. Input material: tumor tissue. These receptors were collected from an adult with diffuse large B cell lymphoma.

This clone was seen a few times. The genes are TRBV30 and TRBJ2-3; tentatively, D is TRBD2 (5 bases). Germline V gene lookup returns CDR1 GTSNPN and CDR2 SVGIG (reference sequence). Trimming stripped 5 bases from V and 3 bases from J, with 21 bases between. The CDR3 sequence is 16 residues long. The CDR3: CAWGPSDYPTTDTQYF. CDR3 nucleotide sequence: TGTGCCTGGGGGCCCTCCGACTATCCAACGACAGATACGCAGTATTTT.

The rearrangement uses TRBV4-1 and TRBJ1-1; D is perhaps TRBD1 (6 bases). V was cut by 8 bases and J by 4 bases, with 17 bases left in between. CDR3 length equals 14 residues. Germline assignment: CDR1 MGHRA and CDR2 YSYEKL. CDR3 nucleotide sequence: TGCGCCAGCCGGCGGGAGGGGGAACTCACTGAAGCTTTCTTT. This translates into CASRREGELTEAFF.

This clone was counted between two and nine times. This chain uses TRBV28 with TRBJ2-2; perhaps TRBD1 as D (6 bases). Trimming pared 2 bases from V and 1 base from J, leaving 8 bases between. This CDR3 spans 15 amino acids. Germline V gene lookup returns CDR1 MDHEN and CDR2 SYDVKM. The CDR3 loop is CASSLTGKNTGELFF. CDR3 DNA sequence: TGTGCCAGCAGTTTAACAGGGAAGAACACCGGGGAGCTGTTTTTT.

This clone was detected a few times. DNA of the CDR3: TGTGCCAGCAGCTTAGGAGCGGGGGGGCCAGATACGCAGTATTTT. Its translation: CASSLGAGGPDTQYF. The chain employs TRBV7-2 and TRBJ2-3, with 10 bases identical to TRBD2. Germline V gives CDR1 SGHTA, CDR2 FQGNSA. J was trimmed by 4 bases and V by 1 base; bases with no gene match: 2. The CDR3 has 15 amino acids.

CDR3 amino acids: CASSLGGETGELFF. CDR3 nucleotides: TGTGCCAGCAGTTTAGGCGGGGAAACCGGGGAGCTGTTTTTT. The chain joins TRBV27 to TRBJ2-2; possible D gene TRBD2, 6 bases. The germline V and J ends were trimmed by 2 bases and 5 bases, with 9 bases remaining between them. CDR1 is MNHEY and CDR2 is SMNVEV in the germline V gene (reference sequence). The CDR3 totals 14 residues.

This clone was detected once. The chain uses TRBV9 and TRBJ2-1; 8 bases fit TRBD2. Germline CDR1 and CDR2: SGDLS and YYNGEE. J gave up 6 bases and V 2 bases, and 4 bases lay outside the gene matches. CDR3 length: 14 residues. Here the CDR3 reads CASSVPGLVNEQFF. CDR3 coding DNA: TGTGCCAGCAGCGTTCCGGGACTAGTCAATGAGCAGTTCTTC.

This clone has just one count. The V call is TRBV11-3, the J call TRBJ2-1, with 13 bases identical to TRBD2. From germline, CDR1 is SGHNT and CDR2 YENEEA. The CDR3 extends over 17 amino acids. V dropped 3 bases and J dropped 2; count of bases not matched to a gene: 4. The CDR3 region is CASSLGLAGTPYNEQFF. DNA of the CDR3: TGTGCCAGCAGCTTGGGACTAGCGGGAACACCCTACAATGAGCAGTTCTTC.

In its sample, this clone was seen a few times. The J gene is TRBJ2-1, the V gene TRBV10-3; D is unclear. The CDR3 has 16 amino acids. Trimming removed 0 bases at V and 10 bases at J, with 19 bases between. The V gene's germline CDR1 is ENHRY and CDR2 SYGVKD. DNA for the CDR3: TGTGCCATCAGTGAGTCTGAGACGGCGAGGTTTGTAGAGCAGTTCTTC. Translation: CAISESETARFVEQFF.

The chain couples TRBV6-4 to TRBJ1-2, with D possibly being TRBD1 (6 bases). V lost 0 bases and J lost 6, with 11 bases in between. The CDR3 is made up of 14 amino acids. Germline-derived CDR1 and CDR2 are MRHNA and SNTAGT. The chain's CDR3 is CASSDSAQGDGYTF. The CDR3 region has the DNA TGTGCCAGCAGTGACTCGGCACAGGGTGATGGCTACACCTTC.

The V gene is TRBV14, the J gene TRBJ1-2; a weak D match, TRBD1 (5 bases). V was trimmed by 5 bases and J by 4 bases, leaving 17 bases between them. The CDR3 consists of 15 residues. Looked up from germline, CDR1 is SGHDN and CDR2 is FVKESK. The chain's CDR3 is CASSVWTGGPYGYTF. Here the CDR3 DNA reads TGTGCCAGCAGCGTATGGACGGGGGGTCCCTATGGCTACACCTTC.

The chain uses TRBV7-6 and TRBJ1-5; D is ambiguous. The germline CDR1 and CDR2 sequences are SGHVS and FNYEAQ. Trimming cost V 1 base and J 0 bases, with 7 bases left between them. The CDR3 extends over 15 amino acids. CDR3 DNA sequence: TGTGCCAGCAGCTTAGAGGCGGCTAGCAATCAGCCCCAGCATTTT. It yields the protein CASSLEAASNQPQHF.

This rearrangement joins TRBV5-8 to TRBJ1-1, with 8 bases lining up with TRBD1. V lost 0 bases, J lost 6 bases, and 7 bases stayed unmatched. The CDR3 totals 15 residues. Germline V lookup: CDR1 SGHTS, CDR2 YDEGEE. DNA of the CDR3: TGTGCCAGCAGCTTGGCCGATACGGGACAGGCTGAAGCTTTCTTT. It yields the protein CASSLADTGQAEAFF.

In DNA, the CDR3 is TGTGCCAGCAGCTCGAGCGGGGGGGCGAGGTCCGGGGAGCTGTTTTTT. Its translation: CASSSSGGARSGELFF. This chain joins TRBV7-9 and TRBJ2-2; TRBD2 matches at 10 bases. CDR3 size: 16 residues. The V and J ends lost 4 bases and 6 bases, in that order; junction bases with no gene match: 8. Germline CDR1 and CDR2: SEHNR and FQNEAQ (reference sequence). The variable domain in full, with the rest retrieved from reference TRBV7-9 and TRBJ2-2, is DTGVSQNPRHKITKRGQNVTFRCDPISEHNRLYWYRQTLGQGPEFLTYFQNEAQLEKSRLLSDRFSAERPKGSFSTLEIQRTEQGDSAMYLCASSSSGGARSGELFFGEGSRLTVL.

The V call is TRBV7-9, the J call TRBJ1-1; no firm D call. Germline-derived CDR1 and CDR2 are SEHNR and FQNEAQ (reference sequence). V was shortened by 6 bases and J by 6 bases, with 17 bases between the two germline ends. The CDR3 sequence is 14 residues long. The CDR3 DNA reads as TGTGCCAGCAGTCCTACCTTTGAGGGCGCTGAAGCTTTCTTT. Its protein product is CASSPTFEGAEAFF.

The chain's CDR3 is CAISESRGLGPYEQYF. In DNA, the CDR3 is TGTGCCATCAGTGAGTCTCGGGGACTAGGACCCTACGAGCAGTACTTC. The V gene is TRBV10-3, the J gene TRBJ2-7, with TRBD2 matching 8 bases. The CDR3 contains 16 residues. Germline CDR1 is ENHRY and CDR2 is SYGVKD. Unmatched junction bases numbered 6, after V lost 0 bases and J lost 2 bases.

The V call is TRBV28, the J call TRBJ2-7; possible D gene TRBD1, 5 bases. The V end lost 1 base, the J end lost 2 bases, and 21 bases lay between the germline ends. The germline gives CDR1 MDHEN, CDR2 SYDVKM. This CDR3 contains 18 residues. The CDR3 region is CASSLLSADTTVPYEQYF. CDR3 DNA: TGTGCCAGCAGTTTATTGTCGGCCGACACGACAGTACCCTACGAGCAGTACTTC.

This clone has more than one count but fewer than ten. This chain joins TRBV27 and TRBJ2-7, with TRBD2 as a possible D gene (6 bases). CDR1 and CDR2 from the germline V gene are MNHEY and SMNVEV (reference sequence). CDR3 length: 18 residues. V shed 1 base and J shed 0 bases, with 19 bases lying between them. The CDR3, as DNA: TGTGCCAGCAGTTTATGGGTGGGGGGACCCAGAGGCTCCTACGAGCAGTACTTC. This gives the protein CASSLWVGGPRGSYEQYF.

This clone was detected once. This CDR3 reads CASSPTGVSNQPQHF. DNA for the CDR3: TGTGCCAGCAGCCCGACAGGGGTGAGCAATCAGCCCCAGCATTTT. The chain has TRBV27 and TRBJ1-5; 8 bases align to TRBD1. This CDR3 has 15 amino acids. The germline gives CDR1 MNHEY, CDR2 SMNVEV (reference sequence). V shed 6 bases and J 1 base; nucleotides not matched to a gene: 5.

The rearrangement links TRBV19 to TRBJ2-7; 8 positions match TRBD1. The CDR3 length is 15 residues. Losses at the gene ends were 3 bases for V and 7 bases for J; bases not matched to a gene: 11. Germline V gene lookup returns CDR1 LNHDA and CDR2 SQIVND (reference sequence). The CDR3 DNA reads as TGTGCCAGTAGTATTGGAGGACAGGGATTCTTTGAGCAGTACTTC. Protein sequence: CASSIGGQGFFEQYF.

The chain employs TRBV28 and TRBJ1-4; TRBD1 matches 11 bases. Losses at the gene ends were 4 bases for V and 10 bases for J; bases not matched to a gene: 8. This CDR3 is 15 amino acids long. The germline CDR1 and CDR2 sequences are MDHEN and SYDVKM. In DNA form, the CDR3 reads TGTGCCAGCAGTTCGACCGGGACAGGGGGTGGAAAACTGTTTTTT. Protein: CASSSTGTGGGKLFF.

The chain carries TRBV5-1 and TRBJ2-7; possible D gene TRBD2, 6 bases. Looked up from germline, CDR1 is SGHRS and CDR2 is YFSETQ. The CDR3 totals 14 residues. Trimming took 3 bases from V and 3 from J, leaving 13 bases between them. CDR3 sequence: CASSSGGSGYEQYF. The CDR3 DNA is TGCGCCAGCAGCTCCGGCGGTAGCGGCTACGAGCAGTACTTC.

The V and J genes are TRBV4-1 and TRBJ1-3, with D perhaps TRBD1 (5 bases). Trimming took 2 bases from V and 0 from J, leaving 11 bases between them. Germline CDR1 reads MGHRA; CDR2 reads YSYEKL. This CDR3 region has 16 residues. The CDR3 sequence: CASSQLTDTSGNTIYF. In DNA, the CDR3 is TGCGCCAGCAGCCAATTGACGGACACCTCTGGAAACACCATATATTTT.

The chain couples TRBV5-6 to TRBJ2-7, with 9 positions matching TRBD2. J was trimmed by 3 bases and V by 4 bases; bases with no gene match: 5. CDR1 and CDR2 (germline): SGHDT, YYEEEE. This CDR3 is built from 14 residues. The CDR3 spells CASSRAGGLYEQYF. As DNA, the CDR3 is TGTGCCAGCAGCCGGGCGGGGGGGCTCTACGAGCAGTACTTC. The full variable domain, rest sourced from reference TRBV5-6 and TRBJ2-7, is DAGVTQSPTHLIKTRGQQVTLRCSPKSGHDTVSWYQQALGQGPQFIFQYYEEEERQRGNFPDRFSGHQFPNYSSELNVNALLLGDSALYLCASSRAGGLYEQYFGPGTRLTVT.

This clone was counted a single time. The J gene is TRBJ2-1, the V gene TRBV6-4, with 12 bases lining up with TRBD2. V shed 6 bases, J shed 6 bases, and the junction held 6 bases outside the gene matches. The CDR3 has 15 residues. The germline CDR1 and CDR2 sequences are MRHNA and SNTAGT. CDR3 protein: CASSTTSGSFNEQFF. CDR3 bases: TGTGCCAGCAGCACGACTAGCGGGAGTTTCAATGAGCAGTTCTTC.

The V and J genes are TRBV4-1 and TRBJ2-7, with 11 bases that match TRBD2. This CDR3 spans 16 amino acids. V shed 0 bases and J 0 bases; nucleotides not matched to a gene: 1. Per the germline V gene, CDR1 is MGHRA and CDR2 is YSYEKL. The CDR3 bases are TGCGCCAGCAGCCAAGAGACTAGCGGGGACTCCTACGAGCAGTACGTC. It specifies CASSQETSGDSYEQYV.

The chain is built from TRBV7-9 and TRBJ2-5; D may be TRBD2 (6 bases). CDR3 length equals 15 residues. V was cut by 1 base and J by 2 bases, with 11 bases left in between. Germline V gene data show CDR1 as SEHNR and CDR2 as FQNEAQ (reference sequence). The CDR3 loop is CASSLVGGNQETQYF. CDR3 nucleotide sequence: TGTGCCAGCAGCTTAGTCGGGGGAAATCAAGAGACCCAGTACTTC. Full variable domain (remainder filled in from reference TRBV7-9 and TRBJ2-5): DTGVSQNPRHKITKRGQNVTFRCDPISEHNRLYWYRQTLGQGPEFLTYFQNEAQLEKSRLLSDRFSAERPKGSFSTLEIQRTEQGDSAMYLCASSLVGGNQETQYFGPGTRLLVL.